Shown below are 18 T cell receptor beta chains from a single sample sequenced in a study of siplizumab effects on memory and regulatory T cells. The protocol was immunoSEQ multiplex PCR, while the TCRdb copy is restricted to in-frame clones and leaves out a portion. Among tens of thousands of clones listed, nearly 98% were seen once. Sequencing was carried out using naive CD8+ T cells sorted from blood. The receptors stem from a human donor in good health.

The CDR3 protein is CASSPTTVVNTEAFF. The DNA for the CDR3 is TGTGCCAGCAGCCCTACGACAGTGGTGAACACTGAAGCTTTCTTT. V gene TRBV2 combines with J gene TRBJ1-1; D might be TRBD1 (5 bases). CDR3 length: 15 residues. Germline V gene data show CDR1 as SNHLY and CDR2 as FYNNEI. V lost 6 bases, J lost 0 bases, and 14 bases lay in between. Drawing the rest from reference TRBV2 and TRBJ1-1, the complete variable domain is EPEVTQTPSHQVTQMGQEVILRCVPISNHLYFYWYRQILGQKVEFLVSFYNNEISEKSEIFDDQFSVERPDGSNFTLKIRSTKLEDSAMYFCASSPTTVVNTEAFFGQGTRLTVV.

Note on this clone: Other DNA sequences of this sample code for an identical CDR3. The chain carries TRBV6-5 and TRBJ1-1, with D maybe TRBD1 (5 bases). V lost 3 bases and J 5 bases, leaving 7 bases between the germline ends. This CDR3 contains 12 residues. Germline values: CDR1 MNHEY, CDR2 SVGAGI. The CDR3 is CASSYGGTEAFF. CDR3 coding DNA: TGTGCCAGCAGTTATGGGGGAACTGAAGCTTTCTTT.

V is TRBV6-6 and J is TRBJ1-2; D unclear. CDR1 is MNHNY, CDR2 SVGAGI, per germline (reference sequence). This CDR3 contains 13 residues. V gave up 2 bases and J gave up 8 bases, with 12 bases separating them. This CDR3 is CASSYQAERGYTF. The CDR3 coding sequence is TGTGCCAGCAGTTACCAGGCGGAGCGGGGCTACACCTTC.

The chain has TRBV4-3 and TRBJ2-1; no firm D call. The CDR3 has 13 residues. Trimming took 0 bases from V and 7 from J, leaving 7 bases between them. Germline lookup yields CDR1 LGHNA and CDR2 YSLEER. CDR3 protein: CASSQDRSNEQFF. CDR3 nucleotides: TGCGCCAGCAGCCAAGATAGATCTAATGAGCAGTTCTTC.

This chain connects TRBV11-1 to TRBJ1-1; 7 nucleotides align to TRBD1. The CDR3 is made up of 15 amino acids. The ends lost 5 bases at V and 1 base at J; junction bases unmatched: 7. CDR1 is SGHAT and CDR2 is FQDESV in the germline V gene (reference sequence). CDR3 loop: CASSKTGIENTEAFF. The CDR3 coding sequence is TGTGCCAGCAGCAAGACAGGGATTGAGAACACTGAAGCTTTCTTT.

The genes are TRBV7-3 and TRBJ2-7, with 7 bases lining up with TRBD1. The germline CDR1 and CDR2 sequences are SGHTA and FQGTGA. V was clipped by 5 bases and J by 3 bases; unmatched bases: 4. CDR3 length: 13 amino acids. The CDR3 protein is CASSIGQDYEQYF. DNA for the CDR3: TGTGCCAGCAGCATTGGACAGGACTACGAGCAGTACTTC.

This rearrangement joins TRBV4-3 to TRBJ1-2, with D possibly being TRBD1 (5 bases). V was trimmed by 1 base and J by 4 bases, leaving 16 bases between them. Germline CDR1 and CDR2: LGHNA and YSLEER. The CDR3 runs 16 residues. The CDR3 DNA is TGCGCCAGCAGCCAAGTTCGGGCCGCGACAGCCTATGGCTACACCTTC. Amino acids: CASSQVRAATAYGYTF.

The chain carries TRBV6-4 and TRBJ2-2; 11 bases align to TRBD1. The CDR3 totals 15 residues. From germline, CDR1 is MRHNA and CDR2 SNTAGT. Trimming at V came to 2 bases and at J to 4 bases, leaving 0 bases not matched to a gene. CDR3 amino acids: CASSDGTGGTGELFF. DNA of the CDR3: TGTGCCAGCAGTGACGGGACAGGGGGCACCGGGGAGCTGTTTTTT.

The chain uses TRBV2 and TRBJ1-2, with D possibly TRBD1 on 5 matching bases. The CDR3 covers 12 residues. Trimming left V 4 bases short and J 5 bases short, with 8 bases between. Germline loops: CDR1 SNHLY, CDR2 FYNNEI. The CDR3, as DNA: TGTGCCAGCAGTGGTAAGGGGTATGGCTACACCTTC. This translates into CASSGKGYGYTF.

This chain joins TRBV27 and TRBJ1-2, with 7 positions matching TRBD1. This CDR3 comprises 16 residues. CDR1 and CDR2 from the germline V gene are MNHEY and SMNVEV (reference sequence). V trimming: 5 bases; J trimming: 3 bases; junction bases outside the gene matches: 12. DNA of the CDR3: TGTGCCAGCAGTAATAGGCAGGGGGTCATCCACTATGGCTACACCTTC. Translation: CASSNRQGVIHYGYTF.

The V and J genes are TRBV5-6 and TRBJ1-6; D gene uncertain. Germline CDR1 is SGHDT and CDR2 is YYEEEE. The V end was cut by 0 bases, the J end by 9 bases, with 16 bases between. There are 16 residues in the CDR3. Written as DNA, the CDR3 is TGTGCCAGCAGCTTGGTTTCACTCTCACGAGGTTCACCCCTCCACTTT. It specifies CASSLVSLSRGSPLHF.

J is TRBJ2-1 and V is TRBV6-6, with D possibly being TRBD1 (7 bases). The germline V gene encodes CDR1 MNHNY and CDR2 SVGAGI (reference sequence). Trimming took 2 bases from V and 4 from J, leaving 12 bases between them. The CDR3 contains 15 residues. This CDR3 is CASSYGQGGYNEQFF. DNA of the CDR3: TGTGCCAGCAGTTACGGGCAGGGGGGTTACAATGAGCAGTTCTTC.

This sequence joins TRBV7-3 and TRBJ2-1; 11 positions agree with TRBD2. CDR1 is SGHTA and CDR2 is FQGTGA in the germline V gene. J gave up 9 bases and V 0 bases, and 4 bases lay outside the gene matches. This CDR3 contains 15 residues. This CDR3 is CASSLTSGGAGEQFF. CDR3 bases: TGTGCCAGCAGCTTAACTAGCGGGGGGGCTGGTGAGCAGTTCTTC. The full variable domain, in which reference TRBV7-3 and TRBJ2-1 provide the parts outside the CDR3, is GAGVSQTPSNKVTEKGKYVELRCDPISGHTALYWYRQSLGQGPEFLIYFQGTGAADDSGLPNDRFFAVRPEGSVSTLKIQRTERGDSAVYLCASSLTSGGAGEQFFGPGTRLTVL.

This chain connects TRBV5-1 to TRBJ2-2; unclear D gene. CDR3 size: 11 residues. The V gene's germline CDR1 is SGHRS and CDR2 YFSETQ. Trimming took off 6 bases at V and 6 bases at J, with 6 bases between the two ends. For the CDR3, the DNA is TGCGCCAGCACCTCCGCCGGGGAGCTGTTTTTT. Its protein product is CASTSAGELFF. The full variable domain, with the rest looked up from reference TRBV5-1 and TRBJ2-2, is KAGVTQTPRYLIKTRGQQVTLSCSPISGHRSVSWYQQTPGQGLQFLFEYFSETQRNKGNFPGRFSGRQFSNSRSEMNVSTLELGDSALYLCASTSAGELFFGEGSRLTVL.

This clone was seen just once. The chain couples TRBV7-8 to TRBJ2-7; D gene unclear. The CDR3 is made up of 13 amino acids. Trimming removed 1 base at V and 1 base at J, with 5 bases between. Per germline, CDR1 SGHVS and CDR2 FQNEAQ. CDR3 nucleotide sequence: TGTGCCAGCAGCTTAGTTTCATCCTACGAGCAGTACTTC. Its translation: CASSLVSSYEQYF.

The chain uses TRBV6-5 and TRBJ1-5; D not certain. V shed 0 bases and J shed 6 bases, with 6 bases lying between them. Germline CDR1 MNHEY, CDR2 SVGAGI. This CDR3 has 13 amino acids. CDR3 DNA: TGTGCCAGCAGTTACTCTGGGGTTCAGCCCCAGCATTTT. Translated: CASSYSGVQPQHF.

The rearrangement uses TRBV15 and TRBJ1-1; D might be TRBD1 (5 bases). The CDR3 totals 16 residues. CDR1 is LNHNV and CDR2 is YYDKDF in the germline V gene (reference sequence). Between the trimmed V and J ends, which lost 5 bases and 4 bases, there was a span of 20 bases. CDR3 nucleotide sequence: TGTGCCACCAGCTCGGGCTGGGGGGTAATGGGCACTGAAGCTTTCTTT. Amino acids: CATSSGWGVMGTEAFF.

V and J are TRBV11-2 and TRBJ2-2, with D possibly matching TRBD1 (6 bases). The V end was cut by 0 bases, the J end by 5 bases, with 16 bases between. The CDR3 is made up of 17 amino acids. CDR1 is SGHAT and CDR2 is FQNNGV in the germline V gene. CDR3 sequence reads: CASSLDQGGLGTGELFF. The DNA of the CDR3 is TGTGCCAGCAGCTTAGATCAAGGGGGTCTTGGGACCGGGGAGCTGTTTTTT.